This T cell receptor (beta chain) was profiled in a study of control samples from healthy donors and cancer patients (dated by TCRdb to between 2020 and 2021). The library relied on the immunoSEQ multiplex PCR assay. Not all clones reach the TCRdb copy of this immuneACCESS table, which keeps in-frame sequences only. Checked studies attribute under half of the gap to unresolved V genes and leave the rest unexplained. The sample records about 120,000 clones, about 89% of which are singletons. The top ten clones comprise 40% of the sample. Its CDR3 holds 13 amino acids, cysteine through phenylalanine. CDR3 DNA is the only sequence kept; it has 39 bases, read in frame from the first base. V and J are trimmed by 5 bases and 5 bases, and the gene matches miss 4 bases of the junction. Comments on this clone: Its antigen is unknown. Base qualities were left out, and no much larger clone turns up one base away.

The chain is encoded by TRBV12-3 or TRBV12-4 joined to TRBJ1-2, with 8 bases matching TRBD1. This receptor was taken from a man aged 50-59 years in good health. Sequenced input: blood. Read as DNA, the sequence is TGTGCCAGCAGTCTAGACAGGGGTTATGGCTACACCTTC. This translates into CASSLDRGYGYTF.